This T cell receptor (beta chain) was profiled in a study of graft-versus-host responses after intestinal transplantation. Using immunoSEQ multiplex PCR, the repertoire was profiled, and TCRdb retains in-frame clones only, with some absent. The sample shows 75,000 to 95,000 clones, 93% of them seen only once. CDR3 length equals 19 residues. Germline V gene sequence: CDR1 SGHRS, CDR2 YFSETQ. V gave up 4 bases and J gave up 0 bases; unmatched junction bases: 18. About this clone itself: As yet, its antigen is unknown.

Points from the study as a whole: Peak circulating GvH clone levels were associated with early post-transplant HvG declines. GvH clones occurred in recipient marrow; some first appeared in ileum or blood.

This specimen was unstimulated CD8+ T cells sorted from spleen or lymph node cells, taken before intestinal transplant. The gene calls are TRBV5-1 and TRBJ1-1; 7 bases are shared with TRBD1. This clonotype was sampled from a human donor who received an intestinal transplant. The DNA for the CDR3 is TGCGCCAGCAGCCCCGATTATTATACGGGACAGCCCATGAACACTGAAGCTTTCTTT. It encodes CASSPDYYTGQPMNTEAFF.